The text below deals with one T cell receptor beta chain. The data were obtained in a study of blood T cell repertoires in COVID-19. Study at large: Sites across the United States, Italy and Spain contributed samples from acute and convalescent COVID-19. PBMCs, B-cell-depleted T cells, or T cells provided the cDNA or gDNA that made up the material.

V was cut by 6 bases and J by 6 bases, with 14 bases left in between. The CDR3 is made up of 14 amino acids. Germline values: CDR1 MDHEN, CDR2 SYDVKM. How the authors handled the data: Counts of nucleated cells, estimated from reference gene primer amplification, were obtained. The assay was immunoSEQ multiplex PCR, and TCRdb's table has in-frame clones only and misses some. V, J and clone size are taken as reported in that table, and D and trimming were inferred from the DNA itself. The data hold more than 150,000 clones, with 86% observed a single time. V gene TRBV28 combines with J gene TRBJ2-2, with D perhaps matching TRBD2 (5 bases). The sequencing sample was made of peripheral blood. The receptor comes from a man between 65 and 85 years old with active or convalescent COVID-19. The chain's CDR3 is CASSTDGVSGELFF. The CDR3 DNA sequence: TGTGCCAGCAGCACGGACGGGGTGTCCGGGGAGCTGTTTTTT. The full variable domain, completed using reference TRBV28 and TRBJ2-2, is DVKVTQSSRYLVKRTGEKVFLECVQDMDHENMFWYRQDPGLGLRLIYFSYDVKMKEKGDIPEGYSVSREKKERFSLILESASTNQTSMYLCASSTDGVSGELFFGEGSRLTVL.